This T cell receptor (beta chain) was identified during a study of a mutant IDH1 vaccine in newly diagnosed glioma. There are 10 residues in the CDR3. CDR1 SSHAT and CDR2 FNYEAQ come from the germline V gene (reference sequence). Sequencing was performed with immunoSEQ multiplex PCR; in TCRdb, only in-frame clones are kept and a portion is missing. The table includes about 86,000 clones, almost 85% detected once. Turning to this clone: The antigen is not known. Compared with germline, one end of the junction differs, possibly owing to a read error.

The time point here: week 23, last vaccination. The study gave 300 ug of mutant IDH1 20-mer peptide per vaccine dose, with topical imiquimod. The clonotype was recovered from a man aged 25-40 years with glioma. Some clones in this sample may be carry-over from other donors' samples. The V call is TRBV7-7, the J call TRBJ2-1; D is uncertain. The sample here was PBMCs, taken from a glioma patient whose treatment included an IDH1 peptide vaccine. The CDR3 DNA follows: TGTGCTAGCAGCTTAATCACGCAGTTCTTC. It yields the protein CASSLITQFF.